The 6 T cell receptor beta chains below all came from one sample that was sequenced in a study of T cell responses to AZD1222 COVID-19 vaccine. Profiling relied on immunoSEQ multiplex PCR, and the TCRdb table lists in-frame clones only, not all of them. Of 100,000 to 150,000 clones in the sample, more than 65% were seen once. The material sequenced was peripheral blood, taken 28 days after the second AZD1222 dose. The receptors shown here come from an adult who received the AZD1222 COVID-19 vaccine.

The rearrangement joins TRBV4-1 to TRBJ1-2; 8 bases line up with TRBD1. Trimming removed 3 bases from V and 2 bases from J; junction bases left unmatched: 2. CDR1 is MGHRA and CDR2 is YSYEKL in the germline V gene. The CDR3 contains 14 residues. The CDR3 DNA sequence: TGCGCCAGCAGCCAGACAGGGGCAAACTATGGCTACACCTTC. Translating it yields CASSQTGANYGYTF.

The chain employs TRBV11-2 and TRBJ2-5; D is undetermined. The ends were cut back, 5 bases at V and 5 bases at J, with 12 bases in the middle. CDR1 is SGHAT and CDR2 is FQNNGV in the germline V gene. This CDR3 is built from 13 residues. CDR3 sequence: CASSRRSEETQYF. In DNA, the CDR3 is TGTGCCAGCAGCCGAAGAAGCGAGGAGACCCAGTACTTC.

The chain combines TRBV29-1 with TRBJ2-7, with a weak D call TRBD2 (5 bases). Germline CDR1 reads SQVTM; CDR2 reads ANQGSEA. V lost 5 bases and J lost 7, with 15 bases in between. The CDR3 consists of 12 residues. The CDR3 coding sequence is TGCAGCGTTACTAGGTCTCCCCTGGAGCAGTACTTC. Translating gives CSVTRSPLEQYF.

The V call is TRBV11-2, the J call TRBJ1-1; D is uncertain. Trimming stripped 2 bases from V and 4 bases from J, with 11 bases between. Per the germline V gene, CDR1 is SGHAT and CDR2 is FQNNGV. This CDR3 has 14 residues. The CDR3 loop reads CASSLLGGVTEAFF. The CDR3 DNA reads as TGTGCCAGCAGCTTACTAGGCGGGGTCACTGAAGCTTTCTTT.

This clone was recorded a few times. This rearrangement joins TRBV4-2 to TRBJ2-2, with D possibly TRBD1 on 5 matching bases. V was shortened by 4 bases and J by 1 base, with 10 bases between the two germline ends. Germline V CDR1 and CDR2: LGHNA, YNFKEQ. The CDR3 is made up of 15 amino acids. In nucleotides, the CDR3 is TGTGCCAGCAGCCCGCGACAGCTGAACACCGGGGAGCTGTTTTTT. This encodes CASSPRQLNTGELFF.

The rearrangement uses TRBV5-1 and TRBJ2-1; perhaps TRBD2 as D (5 bases). The CDR3 spans 15 residues. The V gene's germline CDR1 is SGHRS and CDR2 YFSETQ. V gave up 1 base and J gave up 3 bases, with 11 bases separating them. The CDR3 DNA is TGCGCCAGCAGCTTGACTAGTACCGGCTACAATGAGCAGTTCTTC. It translates to CASSLTSTGYNEQFF.